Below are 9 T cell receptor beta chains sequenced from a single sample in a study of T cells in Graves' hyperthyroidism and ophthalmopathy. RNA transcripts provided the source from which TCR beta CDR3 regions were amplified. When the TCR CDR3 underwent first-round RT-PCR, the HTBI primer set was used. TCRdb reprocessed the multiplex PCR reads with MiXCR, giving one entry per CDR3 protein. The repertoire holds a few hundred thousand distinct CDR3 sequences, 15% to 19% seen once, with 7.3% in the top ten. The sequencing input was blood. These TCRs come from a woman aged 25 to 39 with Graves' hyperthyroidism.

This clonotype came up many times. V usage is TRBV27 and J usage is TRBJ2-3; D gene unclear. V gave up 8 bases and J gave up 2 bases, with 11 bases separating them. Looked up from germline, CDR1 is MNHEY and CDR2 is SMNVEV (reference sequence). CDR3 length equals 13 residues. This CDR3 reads CASGRQNTDTQYF. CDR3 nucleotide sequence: TGTGCCAGCGGCCGGCAGAACACAGATACGCAGTATTTT.

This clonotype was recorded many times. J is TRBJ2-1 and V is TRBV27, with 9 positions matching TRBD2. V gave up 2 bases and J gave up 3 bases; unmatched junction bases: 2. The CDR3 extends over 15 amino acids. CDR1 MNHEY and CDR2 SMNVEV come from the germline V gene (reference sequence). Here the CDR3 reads CASSLLSGSYNEQFF. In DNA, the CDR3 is TGTGCCAGCAGTTTACTTAGCGGGAGCTACAATGAGCAGTTCTTC.

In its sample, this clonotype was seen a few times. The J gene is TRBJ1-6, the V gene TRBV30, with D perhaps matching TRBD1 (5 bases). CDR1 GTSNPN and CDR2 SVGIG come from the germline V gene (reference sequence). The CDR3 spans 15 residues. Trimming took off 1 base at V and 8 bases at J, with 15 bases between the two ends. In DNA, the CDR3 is TGTGCCTGGAGTGGGGGACGGCCCGAGGATTCACCCCTCCACTTT. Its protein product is CAWSGGRPEDSPLHF.

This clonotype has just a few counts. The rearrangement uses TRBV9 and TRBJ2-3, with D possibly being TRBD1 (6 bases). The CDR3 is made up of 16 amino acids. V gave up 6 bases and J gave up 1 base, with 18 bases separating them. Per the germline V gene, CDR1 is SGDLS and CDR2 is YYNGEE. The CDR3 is CASTELDSSGTDTQYF. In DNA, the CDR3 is TGTGCCAGCACCGAATTGGACAGCAGCGGCACAGATACGCAGTATTTT.

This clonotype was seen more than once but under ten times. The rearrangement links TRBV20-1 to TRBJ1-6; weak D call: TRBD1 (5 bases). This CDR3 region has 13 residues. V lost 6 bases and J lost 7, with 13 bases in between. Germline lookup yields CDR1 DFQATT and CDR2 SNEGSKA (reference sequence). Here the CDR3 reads CSAPPTANSPLHF. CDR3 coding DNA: TGCAGTGCCCCACCGACAGCAAATTCACCCCTCCACTTT.

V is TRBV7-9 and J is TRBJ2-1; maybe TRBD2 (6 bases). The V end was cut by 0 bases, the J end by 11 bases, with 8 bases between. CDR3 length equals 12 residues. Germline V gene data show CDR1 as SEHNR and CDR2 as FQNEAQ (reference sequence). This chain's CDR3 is CASSLAEGQQFF. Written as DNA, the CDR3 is TGTGCCAGCAGCTTAGCGGAGGGACAGCAGTTCTTC.

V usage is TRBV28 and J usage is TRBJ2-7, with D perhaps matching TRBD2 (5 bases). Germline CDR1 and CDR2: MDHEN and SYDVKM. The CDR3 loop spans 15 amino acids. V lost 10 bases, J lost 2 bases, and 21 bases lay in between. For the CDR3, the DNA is TGTGCCACCTCTCGAGGGCTCCACGCGCCCTACGAGCAGTACTTC. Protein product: CATSRGLHAPYEQYF. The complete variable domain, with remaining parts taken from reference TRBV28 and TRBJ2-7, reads DVKVTQSSRYLVKRTGEKVFLECVQDMDHENMFWYRQDPGLGLRLIYFSYDVKMKEKGDIPEGYSVSREKKERFSLILESASTNQTSMYLCATSRGLHAPYEQYFGPGTRLTVT.

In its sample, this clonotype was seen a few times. The CDR3 here is CASSQDSGPNSPLHF. In DNA, the CDR3 is TGTGCCAGCAGCCAAGACTCGGGACCGAATTCACCCCTCCACTTT. The chain recombines TRBV4-2 with TRBJ1-6, with D possibly matching TRBD1 (5 bases). Germline V gene lookup returns CDR1 LGHNA and CDR2 YNFKEQ. CDR3 length: 15 residues. V lost 0 bases, J lost 7 bases, and 10 bases lay in between.

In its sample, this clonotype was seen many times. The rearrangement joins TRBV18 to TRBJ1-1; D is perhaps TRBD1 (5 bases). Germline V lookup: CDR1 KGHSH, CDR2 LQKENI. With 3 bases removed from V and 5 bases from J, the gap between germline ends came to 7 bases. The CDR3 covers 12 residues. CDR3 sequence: CASSPAGTEAFF. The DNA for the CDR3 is TGTGCCAGCTCACCGGCAGGGACTGAAGCTTTCTTT.